The clone carrying this T cell receptor beta chain was detected a few times. Antigen specificity is unknown. TRB rearrangements spanning V, D and J were amplified using mixed TRB-A/B primers. TCRdb called the multiplex PCR reads again in MiXCR, with one record for every CDR3 protein. The table includes approximately 12,000 distinct CDR3 sequences, under 30% detected once. The germline CDR1 and CDR2 sequences are SGHNT and YYREEE (reference sequence). V was cut by 4 bases and J by 4 bases, with 11 bases left in between. The CDR3 length is 13 residues. The data derive from a study of T cell repertoires in aging, cancer and after chemotherapy. Whole-study findings and limits: Median generation probability rose over the chemotherapy interval in each cancer cohort, suggesting rebound thymic output. These repertoire data do not allow conclusions about immunological memory after chemotherapy.

Amplification of TCR beta used genomic DNA extracted from peripheral blood. The sequence was collected from a human donor in good health. The V and J genes are TRBV5-4 and TRBJ1-2; D remains unclear. The sample was blood. The CDR3 nucleotides read TGTGCCAGCAGCCCCGCCAGGTCCTATGGCTACACCTTC. Protein sequence: CASSPARSYGYTF.